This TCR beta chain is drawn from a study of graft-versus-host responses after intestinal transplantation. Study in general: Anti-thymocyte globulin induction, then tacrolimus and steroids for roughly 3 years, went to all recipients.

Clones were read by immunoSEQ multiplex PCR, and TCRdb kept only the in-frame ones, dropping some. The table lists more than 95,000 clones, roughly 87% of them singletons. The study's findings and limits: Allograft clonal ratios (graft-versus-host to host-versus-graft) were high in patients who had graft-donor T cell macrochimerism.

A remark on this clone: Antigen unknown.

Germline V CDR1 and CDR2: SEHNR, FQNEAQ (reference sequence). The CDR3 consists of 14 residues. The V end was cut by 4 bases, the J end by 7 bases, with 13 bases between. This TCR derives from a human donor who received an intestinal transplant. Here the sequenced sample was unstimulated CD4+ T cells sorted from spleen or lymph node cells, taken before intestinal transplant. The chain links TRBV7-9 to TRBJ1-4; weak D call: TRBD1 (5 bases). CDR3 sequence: CASSSPGRPEKLFF. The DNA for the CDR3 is TGTGCCAGCAGCTCCCCAGGGCGACCTGAAAAACTGTTTTTT.